A selection of T cell receptor beta chains follows, all from one sample in a study of a mutant IDH1 vaccine in newly diagnosed glioma. Assay used: immunoSEQ multiplex PCR; TCRdb lists only in-frame clones, some missing. This table has tens of thousands of clones, around 86% appearing once. What these receptors recognize is not known. The sample here was PBMCs, taken from a glioma patient whose treatment included an IDH1 peptide vaccine. These receptors originate from a woman aged 45-65 years with glioma. CDR3s include the opening cysteine and the closing phenylalanine or tryptophan. Fields, in order: J gene, D gene, V gene, clone size, CDR3 DNA, CDR3 protein. D genes are given only for firm matches. Expanded clones are given a class, and other clones once, few, many or no size at all.

j_call: TRBJ1-2
d_call: .
v_call: TRBV6-6
clone_size: .
cdr3_nt: TGTGCCACAGGGACCGTTCCATATGGCTACACCTTC
cdr3_aa: CATGTVPYGYTF

j_call: TRBJ1-2
d_call: TRBD1
v_call: TRBV30
clone_size: .
cdr3_nt: TGTGCCTGGACAGGGGGCGGGTATGGCTACACCTTC
cdr3_aa: CAWTGGGYGYTF

j_call: TRBJ1-1
d_call: .
v_call: TRBV7-3
clone_size: few
cdr3_nt: TGTGCCAGCAGCTTAATGTCGGGGAGCACTGAAGCTTTCTTT
cdr3_aa: CASSLMSGSTEAFF

j_call: TRBJ2-1
d_call: .
v_call: TRBV7-2
clone_size: .
cdr3_nt: TGTGCCAGCAGCCGTACCGGGACACTGTTCTTC
cdr3_aa: CASSRTGTLFF

j_call: TRBJ1-1
d_call: .
v_call: TRBV4-3
clone_size: few
cdr3_nt: TGCGCCAGCAGCCAAGCCCGTCGGACAGCCACTGAAGCTTTCTTT
cdr3_aa: CASSQARRTATEAFF

j_call: TRBJ2-7
d_call: .
v_call: TRBV6-5
clone_size: .
cdr3_nt: TGTGCCAGCAGTTACTTGACAGGCAGGGGCGAGCAGTACTTC
cdr3_aa: CASSYLTGRGEQYF

j_call: TRBJ2-5
d_call: .
v_call: TRBV6-5
clone_size: .
cdr3_nt: TGTGCCAGCAGTTACTCCAAACAGGTAGGGGGGACCCAGTACTTC
cdr3_aa: CASSYSKQVGGTQYF

j_call: TRBJ1-5
d_call: .
v_call: TRBV19
clone_size: many
cdr3_nt: TGTGCCAGTACCGGGGAGGGCGATAGCAATCAGCCCCAGCATTTT
cdr3_aa: CASTGEGDSNQPQHF

j_call: TRBJ1-2
d_call: .
v_call: TRBV30
clone_size: .
cdr3_nt: TGTGCCTGGAGTGTTTTGGCTAACTATGGCTACACCTTC
cdr3_aa: CAWSVLANYGYTF

j_call: TRBJ1-1
d_call: .
v_call: TRBV18
clone_size: .
cdr3_nt: TGTGCCAGCTCACCATCGGGGTTCACTGAAGCTTTCTTT
cdr3_aa: CASSPSGFTEAFF

j_call: TRBJ2-1
d_call: .
v_call: TRBV11-3
clone_size: few
cdr3_nt: TGTGCCAGCAGCTTGTTTGGCAGGGCCTACAATGAGCAGTTCTTC
cdr3_aa: CASSLFGRAYNEQFF

j_call: TRBJ2-7
d_call: TRBD2
v_call: TRBV2
clone_size: .
cdr3_nt: TGTGCCAGCAGTGAAGCGGGACTAGCGGAGTACTTC
cdr3_aa: CASSEAGLAEYF

j_call: TRBJ2-5
d_call: .
v_call: TRBV4-1
clone_size: .
cdr3_nt: TGCGCCAGCAGCTTCCAAGAGACCCAGTACTTC
cdr3_aa: CASSFQETQYF

j_call: TRBJ1-5
d_call: .
v_call: TRBV9
clone_size: .
cdr3_nt: TGTGCCAGCAGCGTAGCTACGAAGTTACAGGGTAGCGGCAATCAGCCCCAGCATTTT
cdr3_aa: CASSVATKLQGSGNQPQHF

j_call: TRBJ2-5
d_call: .
v_call: TRBV27
clone_size: .
cdr3_nt: TGTGCCAGCAGTTTCGCTGACCAAGAGACCCAGTACTTC
cdr3_aa: CASSFADQETQYF

j_call: TRBJ2-7
d_call: TRBD1
v_call: TRBV5-8
clone_size: .
cdr3_nt: TGTGCCAGCAGCTTGCAGCAGGGGGCCTACGAGCAGTACTTC
cdr3_aa: CASSLQQGAYEQYF

j_call: TRBJ2-5
d_call: TRBD2
v_call: TRBV7-2
clone_size: .
cdr3_nt: TGTGCCAGCAGCACGACCCCCACTAGCGGACAAGAGACCCAGTACTTC
cdr3_aa: CASSTTPTSGQETQYF

j_call: TRBJ2-3
d_call: TRBD1
v_call: TRBV19
clone_size: .
cdr3_nt: TGTGCCAGTGCCTCCGGGACAGGGGAATCAGATACGCAGTATTTT
cdr3_aa: CASASGTGESDTQYF

j_call: TRBJ2-5
d_call: .
v_call: TRBV14
clone_size: .
cdr3_nt: TGTGCCAGCAGCCAGGGAATCCAAGAGACCCAGTACTTC
cdr3_aa: CASSQGIQETQYF

j_call: TRBJ2-7
d_call: TRBD2
v_call: TRBV5-5
clone_size: .
cdr3_nt: TGTGCCAGCAGCAAATCCGGGGGGAGCTACGAGCAGTACTTC
cdr3_aa: CASSKSGGSYEQYF

j_call: TRBJ2-7
d_call: .
v_call: TRBV7-9
clone_size: few
cdr3_nt: TGTGCCAGCAGCTTGGGCAACGAGCAGTACTTC
cdr3_aa: CASSLGNEQYF

j_call: TRBJ1-1
d_call: .
v_call: TRBV6-1
clone_size: .
cdr3_nt: TGTGCCAGCAGTGAAACTGGGGACACTGAAGCTTTCTTT
cdr3_aa: CASSETGDTEAFF

j_call: TRBJ1-2
d_call: TRBD1
v_call: TRBV7-9
clone_size: .
cdr3_nt: TGTGCCAGCAGCGGACAGGGATCATCCTATGGCTACACCTTC
cdr3_aa: CASSGQGSSYGYTF

j_call: TRBJ1-1
d_call: .
v_call: TRBV15
clone_size: .
cdr3_nt: TGTGCCACCAGCAGAGGGGGGAGGGGCCGCCTTATGAACACTGAAGCTTTCTTT
cdr3_aa: CATSRGGRGRLMNTEAFF

j_call: TRBJ1-1
d_call: .
v_call: TRBV15
clone_size: .
cdr3_nt: TGTGCCACCAGCAGGGGGGGGGCTGAAGCTTTCTTT
cdr3_aa: CATSRGGAEAFF

j_call: TRBJ2-3
d_call: TRBD1
v_call: TRBV5-1
clone_size: .
cdr3_nt: TGCGCCAGCAGCTCGGAGGGGACAGGGGCCGATACGCAGTATTTT
cdr3_aa: CASSSEGTGADTQYF

j_call: TRBJ2-2
d_call: TRBD2
v_call: TRBV7-2
clone_size: .
cdr3_nt: TGTGCCAGCAGCTTGGACGGACTAGCGAGAAACACCGGGGAGCTGTTTTTT
cdr3_aa: CASSLDGLARNTGELFF

j_call: TRBJ1-6
d_call: .
v_call: TRBV7-2
clone_size: .
cdr3_nt: TGTGCCAGCAGCTTACTGGACTCCTATAATTCACCCCTCCACTTT
cdr3_aa: CASSLLDSYNSPLHF

j_call: TRBJ2-7
d_call: TRBD2
v_call: TRBV5-4
clone_size: .
cdr3_nt: TGTGCCAGCAGCTTCGATCTACTAGCGGGTGGTACCTACGAGCAGTACTTC
cdr3_aa: CASSFDLLAGGTYEQYF

j_call: TRBJ1-1
d_call: .
v_call: TRBV29-1
clone_size: .
cdr3_nt: TGCAGCGTTGATAGGACCTACACTGAAGCTTTCTTT
cdr3_aa: CSVDRTYTEAFF

j_call: TRBJ2-5
d_call: .
v_call: TRBV7-6
clone_size: .
cdr3_nt: TGTGCCAGCAGCGGCCAAGAGACCCAGTACTTC
cdr3_aa: CASSGQETQYF

j_call: TRBJ2-7
d_call: .
v_call: TRBV10-3
clone_size: .
cdr3_nt: TGTGCCATCAGTGTGGGTGGCGAGCAGTACTTC
cdr3_aa: CAISVGGEQYF

j_call: TRBJ1-1
d_call: .
v_call: TRBV6-6
clone_size: .
cdr3_nt: TGTGCCAGCAGTTACGGTGCAGGGATAGATGAAGCTTTCTTT
cdr3_aa: CASSYGAGIDEAFF

j_call: TRBJ1-1
d_call: TRBD1
v_call: TRBV7-8
clone_size: .
cdr3_nt: TGTGCCAGCAGCTTAGCGGGGACAGGGGGAACTGAAGCTTTCTTT
cdr3_aa: CASSLAGTGGTEAFF

j_call: TRBJ2-3
d_call: .
v_call: TRBV19
clone_size: .
cdr3_nt: TGTGCCAGTACCCTGGGACCAACCACAGATACGCAGTATTTT
cdr3_aa: CASTLGPTTDTQYF

j_call: TRBJ1-5
d_call: .
v_call: TRBV7-8
clone_size: .
cdr3_nt: TGTGCCAGCAGCTTGGCGGGGGGGCAAAATCAGCCCCAGCATTTT
cdr3_aa: CASSLAGGQNQPQHF

j_call: TRBJ2-1
d_call: .
v_call: TRBV30
clone_size: .
cdr3_nt: TGTGCCTGGAGTTCAACGTCCTCCTACAATGAGCAGTTCTTC
cdr3_aa: CAWSSTSSYNEQFF

j_call: TRBJ1-2
d_call: .
v_call: TRBV5-8
clone_size: .
cdr3_nt: TGTGCCAGCAGCTTAAGCTATGGCTACACCTTC
cdr3_aa: CASSLSYGYTF

j_call: TRBJ2-6
d_call: .
v_call: TRBV27
clone_size: few
cdr3_nt: TGTGCCAGCAGACGAACAGCGGGGGCCAACGTCCTGACTTTC
cdr3_aa: CASRRTAGANVLTF

j_call: TRBJ2-1
d_call: TRBD2
v_call: TRBV9
clone_size: .
cdr3_nt: TGTGCCAGCAGCCCGATCTTCGGGACTAGCTATAATGAGCAGTTCTTC
cdr3_aa: CASSPIFGTSYNEQFF

j_call: TRBJ2-7
d_call: TRBD2
v_call: TRBV5-6
clone_size: .
cdr3_nt: TGTGCCAGCAGCTTGGGGCTAGCGGTATACGAGCAGTACTTC
cdr3_aa: CASSLGLAVYEQYF

j_call: TRBJ2-6
d_call: .
v_call: TRBV27
clone_size: medium-sized
cdr3_nt: TGTGCCAGCAGGATACTAAGGACTGGGGCCAACGTCCTGACTTTC
cdr3_aa: CASRILRTGANVLTF

j_call: TRBJ2-6
d_call: .
v_call: TRBV28
clone_size: .
cdr3_nt: TGTGCCAGCAGTTTAGGGGGCAGGGGGGCCAACGTCCTGACTTTC
cdr3_aa: CASSLGGRGANVLTF

j_call: TRBJ2-3
d_call: .
v_call: TRBV29-1
clone_size: .
cdr3_nt: TGCAGCGTTGGTACGCAAGCAGATACGCAGTATTTT
cdr3_aa: CSVGTQADTQYF

j_call: TRBJ2-3
d_call: .
v_call: TRBV15
clone_size: .
cdr3_nt: TGTGCCACCAGCAGAGGGCCGGGAGATACGCAGTATTTT
cdr3_aa: CATSRGPGDTQYF

j_call: TRBJ2-2
d_call: .
v_call: TRBV29-1
clone_size: .
cdr3_nt: TGCAGCGTCGCCAAAGGGACCGGGGAGCTGTTTTTT
cdr3_aa: CSVAKGTGELFF

j_call: TRBJ1-5
d_call: .
v_call: TRBV5-1
clone_size: .
cdr3_nt: TGCGCCAGCAGCTTGGTCCCCGTCAGGTTTGGGAGCAATCAGCCCCAGCATTTT
cdr3_aa: CASSLVPVRFGSNQPQHF

j_call: TRBJ1-1
d_call: TRBD1
v_call: TRBV6-1
clone_size: few
cdr3_nt: TGTGCCAGCAGCCCAACAGGGGGGACTGAAGCTTTCTTT
cdr3_aa: CASSPTGGTEAFF

j_call: TRBJ1-1
d_call: .
v_call: TRBV7-3
clone_size: .
cdr3_nt: TGTGCCAGCAGCTGGAGGGGTGGGAACACTGAAGCTTTCTTT
cdr3_aa: CASSWRGGNTEAFF

j_call: TRBJ2-5
d_call: TRBD1
v_call: TRBV7-8
clone_size: .
cdr3_nt: TGTGCCAGCAGCTTTTCCGGCAACAGGGGGCCTGACTTC
cdr3_aa: CASSFSGNRGPDF

j_call: TRBJ1-2
d_call: TRBD1
v_call: TRBV19
clone_size: .
cdr3_nt: TGTGCCAGTAGTATGGGACAGAACTATGGCTACACCTTC
cdr3_aa: CASSMGQNYGYTF

j_call: TRBJ2-1
d_call: .
v_call: TRBV5-4
clone_size: .
cdr3_nt: TGTGCCAGCAGCTTGGCGGCGGACGCCTACAATGAGCAGTTCTTC
cdr3_aa: CASSLAADAYNEQFF

j_call: TRBJ2-3
d_call: TRBD2
v_call: TRBV2
clone_size: .
cdr3_nt: TGTGCCAGCAGAGCCACTATCTCCGGGGGGAATTTT
cdr3_aa: CASRATISGGNF

j_call: TRBJ1-1
d_call: .
v_call: TRBV5-6
clone_size: .
cdr3_nt: TGTGCCAGCAGCTTGAAGTCGACAGGGAACACTGAAGCTTTCTTT
cdr3_aa: CASSLKSTGNTEAFF

j_call: TRBJ2-2
d_call: .
v_call: TRBV12-5
clone_size: .
cdr3_nt: TGTGCTAGTGGTTTGAACCCCGGGGAGCTGTTTTTT
cdr3_aa: CASGLNPGELFF

j_call: TRBJ2-7
d_call: .
v_call: TRBV7-8
clone_size: .
cdr3_nt: TGTGCCAGCAGCCCGACGTGGCAGGAGATGTCCCAGTACTTC
cdr3_aa: CASSPTWQEMSQYF

j_call: TRBJ1-2
d_call: .
v_call: TRBV28
clone_size: .
cdr3_nt: TGTGCCAGCTATCTCTTAAACTATGGCTACACCTTC
cdr3_aa: CASYLLNYGYTF

j_call: TRBJ2-1
d_call: .
v_call: TRBV7-2
clone_size: .
cdr3_nt: TGTGCCAGCAGCCCCGGTAGGGTTAGGGGGAATGAGCAGTTCTTC
cdr3_aa: CASSPGRVRGNEQFF

j_call: TRBJ2-5
d_call: TRBD1
v_call: TRBV2
clone_size: .
cdr3_nt: TGTGCCAGCAGTGAAGGCAGGGGGCGGGAGACCCAGTACTTC
cdr3_aa: CASSEGRGRETQYF

j_call: TRBJ2-7
d_call: TRBD1
v_call: TRBV28
clone_size: .
cdr3_nt: TGTGCCAGCAGTTCCCAACTACACGGACAGGGATTCTACGAGCAGTACTTC
cdr3_aa: CASSSQLHGQGFYEQYF